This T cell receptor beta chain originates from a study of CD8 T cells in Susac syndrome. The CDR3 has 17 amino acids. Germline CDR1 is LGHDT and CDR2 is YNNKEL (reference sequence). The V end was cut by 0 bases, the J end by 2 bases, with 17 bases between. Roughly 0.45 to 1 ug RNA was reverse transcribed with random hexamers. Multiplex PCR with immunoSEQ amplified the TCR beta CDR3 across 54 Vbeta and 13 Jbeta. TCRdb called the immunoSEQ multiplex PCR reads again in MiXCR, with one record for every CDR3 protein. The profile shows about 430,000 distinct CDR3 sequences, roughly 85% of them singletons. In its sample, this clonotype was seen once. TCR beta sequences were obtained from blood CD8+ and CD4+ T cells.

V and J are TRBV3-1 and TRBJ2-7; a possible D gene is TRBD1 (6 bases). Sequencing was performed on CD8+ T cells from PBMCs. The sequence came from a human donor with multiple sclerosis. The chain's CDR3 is CASSQDGGSPGAYEQYF. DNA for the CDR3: TGTGCCAGCAGCCAAGATGGAGGCAGCCCAGGGGCCTACGAGCAGTACTTC.